The following is a T cell receptor (beta chain) sequence with its context. As processed by the authors: Amplification from reference gene primers served as the basis for estimated nucleated cell counts. The method was immunoSEQ multiplex PCR; TCRdb's version includes in-frame clones alone and lacks a portion of them. V and J calls and clone size are those listed in that table; D and trimming were worked out from the DNA. The table includes over 300,000 clones, nearly 90% detected once. The study recruited people aged roughly 18 to 95 years across roughly 23 US areas. Participants reported their clinical history, and cohort assignment relied on those reports. Trimming cost V 7 bases and J 8 bases, with 8 bases left between them. Germline V CDR1 and CDR2: MDHEN, SYDVKM. CDR3 size: 10 residues. The sample originates from a study of blood T cell repertoires in COVID-19. Study background: COVID-19 samples, acute and convalescent, were from the United States, Italy and Spain.

The V call is TRBV28, the J call TRBJ1-2; D remains ambiguous. Sequencing was performed on PBMCs or T cells enriched from blood (not recorded which). The sequence was obtained from a woman aged 25 to 39 who had recovered from COVID-19. The CDR3 bases are TGTGCCAGCACCCTGAGGGGCTACACCTTC. Amino acids: CASTLRGYTF.